Listed here is a single TCR beta chain. Its antigen is unknown. Germline-derived CDR1 and CDR2 are KGHDR and SFDVKD. The CDR3 contains 16 residues. V was shortened by 1 base and J by 4 bases, with 13 bases between the two germline ends. Some clones are missing from TCRdb's copy, which holds only in-frame ones; the method was immunoSEQ multiplex PCR. The sample has roughly 130,000 clones, just over 90% seen once. These data originate in a study of T cell responses to AZD1222 COVID-19 vaccine. Study overall: Second-dose schedules of about 4 or about 12 weeks were combined. General study findings and limits: Among vaccine-associated CD4 TCRs, coverage spanned spike, with dominance at 160-218 and 743-854. There were mostly white British donors and more females than males, and clonal diversity was possibly underestimated. Elevations in Spike-specific TCR breadth and depth followed administration of two AZD1222 doses.

The TCR sequence derives from an adult in good health. The sequencing here drew on peripheral blood, taken on day 0 of AZD1222 vaccination. The chain combines TRBV24-1 with TRBJ2-1; D gene unclear. The CDR3 nucleotides read TGTGCCACCAGTGATTTCGGCCGGAGCCTATACAATGAGCAGTTCTTC. Translation gives CATSDFGRSLYNEQFF.